This T cell receptor beta chain was recorded in a study of response to subunit inactivated influenza vaccine. This clonotype has a handful of counts. Its target is not known. Trimming stripped 8 bases from V and 5 bases from J, with 9 bases between. Germline values: CDR1 MDHEN, CDR2 SYDVKM. This CDR3 has 11 residues. Findings of the study overall: New T cells are recruited in small numbers by each seasonal influenza vaccination, according to the authors' suggestion.

TCRdb re-called the RT-PCR reads with MiXCR, one entry per CDR3 protein. The repertoire holds 600,000 to 850,000 distinct CDR3 sequences, less than 15% seen once, with approximately 7.6% in the top ten. The sample was PBMCs from blood, taken around 14 days before vaccination. The chain is built from TRBV28 and TRBJ1-2; D is uncertain. This clonotype was obtained from a man aged 45-65 years who received an inactivated influenza vaccine. This CDR3 is CASQTVYGYTF. The CDR3 DNA sequence: TGTGCCAGCCAAACGGTTTATGGCTACACCTTC.